The present TCR beta chain was sequenced within a study of T cell repertoires in cytomegalovirus infection. At least ten counts were recorded for this clonotype. Germline V gene sequence: CDR1 SGHTA, CDR2 FQGNSA. The ends lost 2 bases at V and 7 bases at J; junction bases unmatched: 5. This CDR3 has 16 residues. TCRdb re-analysed the reads in MiXCR, keeping a single row per CDR3 protein. The sample includes roughly 300,000 distinct CDR3 sequences, roughly 24% of them seen just once. The rearrangement links TRBV7-2 to TRBJ2-2; 12 bases align to TRBD2. The sequence was collected from a human donor in good health (CMV status not recorded). Some clones in this sample may be carry-over from other donors' samples. Sequencing was carried out using PBMCs. The CDR3, as DNA: TGTGCCAGCAGCTTACTAGCGGGAGGGCCTGTCGGGGAGCTGTTTTTT. This translates into CASSLLAGGPVGELFF. Based on the CDR3 plus reference TRBV7-2 and TRBJ2-2, the full variable domain is GAGVSQSPSNKVTEKGKDVELRCDPISGHTALYWYRQSLGQGLEFLIYFQGNSAPDKSGLPSDRFSAERTGGSVSTLTIQRTQQEDSAVYLCASSLLAGGPVGELFFGEGSRLTVL.